The 30 T cell receptor beta chains listed next were all sequenced from one sample in a study of identical twins. TCRdb called the 5' RACE reads again in MiXCR, with one record for every CDR3 protein. The sample has 200,000 to 300,000 distinct CDR3 sequences; 6% to 8% are singletons. These data were likewise used in another study, on yellow fever vaccine responses in identical twins.

Specimen: CD8+ T cells sorted from blood. The receptors come from a woman aged 18-29 years in good health.

This clonotype has at least ten counts. The chain uses TRBV10-3 and TRBJ1-1; unclear D gene. Germline lookup yields CDR1 ENHRY and CDR2 SYGVKD. This CDR3 contains 13 residues. Trimming shortened V by 4 bases and J by 3 bases, and 9 bases separated the two germline ends. CDR3 loop: CAISGGRDTEAFF. Here the CDR3 DNA reads TGTGCCATCAGTGGGGGTCGCGACACTGAAGCTTTCTTT.

The V call is TRBV7-9, the J call TRBJ2-5, with D perhaps TRBD1 (6 bases). V lost 6 bases to trimming and J lost 5 bases, with 13 bases between them. Germline V lookup: CDR1 SEHNR, CDR2 FQNEAQ (reference sequence). The CDR3 spans 13 residues. CDR3 DNA sequence: TGTGCCAGCAGACAGGGTAGTAGTGAGACCCAGTACTTC. Translating gives CASRQGSSETQYF.

V gene TRBV12-5 combines with J gene TRBJ2-7; 9 nucleotides line up with TRBD2. V lost 4 bases, J lost 6 bases, and 13 bases stayed unmatched. The CDR3 is 16 amino acids. CDR1 and CDR2 (germline): LGHNT, FRNRAP. The CDR3 protein is CASGSDLAGKGFEQYF. CDR3 nucleotides: TGTGCTAGTGGTTCCGACCTAGCGGGGAAGGGGTTCGAGCAGTACTTC.

This clonotype has only a few counts. The chain employs TRBV4-1 and TRBJ1-2, with D tentatively TRBD1 (6 bases). The V end was cut by 1 base, the J end by 8 bases, with 17 bases between. This CDR3 spans 15 amino acids. Germline assignment: CDR1 MGHRA and CDR2 YSYEKL. CDR3 sequence: CASSQGSPNREGYTF. The CDR3 DNA follows: TGCGCCAGCAGCCAAGGTTCCCCAAACAGGGAGGGCTACACCTTC.

The chain employs TRBV4-2 and TRBJ2-1; the match to TRBD2 covers 10 bases. CDR3 length: 16 residues. Germline-derived CDR1 and CDR2 are LGHNA and YNFKEQ. J gave up 7 bases and V 1 base, and 7 bases lay outside the gene matches. The CDR3 sequence: CASSQGSGGARNEQFF. As DNA, the CDR3 is TGTGCCAGCAGCCAAGGGAGCGGGGGGGCACGGAATGAGCAGTTCTTC.

This clonotype has more than one count but fewer than ten. In DNA, the CDR3 is TGCGCCAGCAGCTTACGCGGGGGCCTAGCGGGGGCGAATGAGCAGTTCTTC. Protein sequence: CASSLRGGLAGANEQFF. This chain connects TRBV5-1 to TRBJ2-1; 10 bases agree with TRBD2. The J segment lost 7 bases and the V segment lost 2 bases, leaving 12 bases of the junction unmatched. This CDR3 comprises 17 residues. Germline CDR1 is SGHRS and CDR2 is YFSETQ.

This clonotype was recorded many times. This chain uses TRBV4-1 with TRBJ2-3, with D unclear. The CDR3 runs to 14 residues. Looked up from germline, CDR1 is MGHRA and CDR2 is YSYEKL. The V end lost 5 bases, the J end lost 2 bases, and 11 bases lay between the germline ends. The CDR3 DNA is TGCGCCAGCAGCAGGTTCCTTTCCACAGATACGCAGTATTTT. The encoded protein is CASSRFLSTDTQYF.

This clonotype was found a few times. The chain couples TRBV9 to TRBJ2-7; D might be TRBD2 (6 bases). The germline CDR1 and CDR2 sequences are SGDLS and YYNGEE. V was cut by 4 bases and J by 0 bases, with 17 bases left in between. The CDR3 sequence is 16 residues long. The CDR3 is CASSSSPRTNSYEQYF. The CDR3 DNA is TGTGCCAGCAGCTCATCCCCGAGGACTAACTCCTACGAGCAGTACTTC.

This clonotype was detected only a few times. The chain combines TRBV2 with TRBJ2-3; D possibly matches TRBD1 or TRBD2 (5 bases each). Germline CDR1 and CDR2: SNHLY and FYNNEI. Between the trimmed V and J ends, which lost 10 bases and 2 bases, there was a span of 22 bases. The CDR3 has 16 residues. The CDR3 region is CATNDPLGTNTDTQYF. The CDR3 DNA reads as TGTGCCACCAACGACCCCCTTGGGACGAACACAGATACGCAGTATTTT.

The rearrangement links TRBV2 to TRBJ2-7, with D maybe TRBD1 (6 bases). V was pared by 3 bases and J by 0 bases, with 15 bases between. Per the germline V gene, CDR1 is SNHLY and CDR2 is FYNNEI. The CDR3 runs 16 residues. CDR3 coding DNA: TGTGCCAGCAGTGATCCACAGGGCGGCAGCTCCTACGAGCAGTACTTC. Translation: CASSDPQGGSSYEQYF. Variable domain in full (rest from reference TRBV2 and TRBJ2-7): EPEVTQTPSHQVTQMGQEVILRCVPISNHLYFYWYRQILGQKVEFLVSFYNNEISEKSEIFDDQFSVERPDGSNFTLKIRSTKLEDSAMYFCASSDPQGGSSYEQYFGPGTRLTVT.

This sequence joins TRBV15 and TRBJ2-3, with TRBD2 as a possible D gene (5 bases). The CDR3 spans 15 residues. Germline V gives CDR1 LNHNV, CDR2 YYDKDF (reference sequence). Trimming cost V 7 bases and J 2 bases, with 16 bases left between them. DNA for the CDR3: TGTGCCACCACTAATAGGAGGTCCCCCACAGATACGCAGTATTTT. It yields the protein CATTNRRSPTDTQYF.

With regard to this clonotype: A much larger clone lies a single base off, so this may be a read error. The J gene is TRBJ1-4, the V gene TRBV12-3 or TRBV12-4, with D possibly being TRBD1 (5 bases). The CDR3 runs to 15 residues. The CDR3 DNA reads TGTGCCAGCAGTTTATCCTGGGGGGGTGTTGAAAATCTGTTTTTT. Translated: CASSLSWGGVENLFF.

This clonotype was counted only a few times. The chain couples TRBV6-1 to TRBJ2-5, with TRBD1 matching over 7 bases. Unmatched junction bases numbered 12, after V lost 7 bases and J lost 4 bases. This CDR3 has 15 residues. Germline V gene data show CDR1 as MNHNS and CDR2 as SASEGT. CDR3 protein: CASIQGQFILETQYF. CDR3 coding DNA: TGTGCCAGCATCCAGGGACAGTTCATTTTAGAGACCCAGTACTTC.

The rearrangement joins TRBV12-3 or TRBV12-4 to TRBJ2-1, with TRBD1 as a possible D gene (5 bases). Trimming cost V 10 bases and J 0 bases, with 10 bases left between them. This CDR3 is built from 13 residues. The CDR3 region has the DNA TGTGCCACCGGACAAAGCTCCTACAATGAGCAGTTCTTC. Translating it yields CATGQSSYNEQFF.

This clonotype was detected ten times or more. The chain carries TRBV4-1 and TRBJ1-1; a possible D gene is TRBD1 (5 bases). The length of the CDR3 is 14 residues. Germline loops: CDR1 MGHRA, CDR2 YSYEKL. The germline V and J ends were trimmed by 6 bases and 6 bases, with 17 bases remaining between them. The CDR3 DNA follows: TGCGCCAGCAGTCCTACCCCGGGACGCTCTGAAGCTTTCTTT. This sequence encodes CASSPTPGRSEAFF.

This clonotype was found a few times. This chain uses TRBV6-4 with TRBJ1-5; D ambiguous. V lost 6 bases and J lost 0, with 15 bases in between. CDR3 length: 16 amino acids. Germline V gene data show CDR1 as MRHNA and CDR2 as SNTAGT. The CDR3 sequence is CASRVMWGYSNQPQHF. In DNA form, the CDR3 reads TGTGCCAGCAGAGTGATGTGGGGATATAGCAATCAGCCCCAGCATTTT.

The CDR3, as DNA: TGCGCCAGCAGACAGACGACTAGCGGGCGTCGCACAGATACGCAGTATTTT. Its translation: CASRQTTSGRRTDTQYF. V and J are TRBV5-1 and TRBJ2-3; 10 bases line up with TRBD2. Germline loops: CDR1 SGHRS, CDR2 YFSETQ. The CDR3 spans 17 residues. Germline trimming cut 5 bases from V and 1 base from J; bases unmatched to any gene: 10.

This clonotype showed up just a few times. The genes are TRBV25-1 and TRBJ2-3; the D is unclear. V lost 7 bases, J lost 3 bases, and 5 bases lay in between. The CDR3 runs 11 residues. Germline V lookup: CDR1 MGHDK, CDR2 SYGVNS. The CDR3 sequence: CASTYTDTQYF. The DNA of the CDR3 is TGTGCCAGCACCTATACAGATACGCAGTATTTT.

The chain has TRBV28 and TRBJ1-6; no clear D. Trimming shortened V by 8 bases and J by 17 bases, and 13 bases separated the two germline ends. This CDR3 region has 10 residues. Germline lookup yields CDR1 MDHEN and CDR2 SYDVKM. CDR3 sequence: CASRPWRVHF. The DNA for the CDR3 is TGTGCCAGCCGCCCGTGGAGGGTCCACTTT.

This clonotype has only a few counts. The chain is built from TRBV7-9 and TRBJ2-5; D gene uncertain. The CDR3 contains 14 residues. Germline CDR1 is SEHNR and CDR2 is FQNEAQ (reference sequence). V was trimmed by 8 bases and J by 2 bases, leaving 15 bases between them. CDR3 in amino acids: CASSSPNSQETQYF. The CDR3 DNA reads TGTGCCAGCTCCTCACCCAACAGTCAAGAGACCCAGTACTTC.

This clonotype has only a few counts. This chain links TRBV10-2 with TRBJ1-1; D gene ambiguous. There are 13 residues in the CDR3. V lost 3 bases, J lost 2 bases, and 7 bases lay in between. Looked up from germline, CDR1 is WSHSY and CDR2 is SAAADI. CDR3 nucleotides: TGCGCCAGCAGTGACAGCCCAAACACTGAAGCTTTCTTT. It translates to CASSDSPNTEAFF.

This clonotype was detected many times. The chain combines TRBV25-1 with TRBJ2-3; no reliable D call. Deletions cut 4 bases from V and 4 bases from J, with 18 bases between. Germline V gene sequence: CDR1 MGHDK, CDR2 SYGVNS. The CDR3 is made up of 16 amino acids. Here the CDR3 DNA reads TGTGCCAGCAGTGCCTCGTCCGGGTGGAAGGCAGATACGCAGTATTTT. It is translated as CASSASSGWKADTQYF.

The rearrangement links TRBV20-1 to TRBJ2-1; 11 nucleotides match TRBD1. J lost 8 bases, V lost 6 bases, and 9 bases had no gene match. Germline-derived CDR1 and CDR2 are DFQATT and SNEGSKA (reference sequence). The CDR3 length is 14 residues. The CDR3 DNA is TGCAGTGCCTGCGGACAGGGGGCGGGCGATGAGCAGTTCTTC. Translating it yields CSACGQGAGDEQFF.

The rearrangement uses TRBV7-2 and TRBJ2-1; 8 bases match TRBD2. The CDR3 extends over 18 amino acids. The germline V gene has CDR1 SGHTA and CDR2 FQGNSA. The junction had 7 bases not matched to a gene; V was cut back by 0 bases and J by 0 bases. CDR3 DNA: TGTGCCAGCAGCTTAGCGGTACTAGCGGCCAACTCCTACAATGAGCAGTTCTTC. It codes for CASSLAVLAANSYNEQFF.

This clonotype occurred once. It may be a read error: a sequence one base away is much more abundant. The rearrangement joins TRBV6-1 to TRBJ2-7; D gene uncertain. The length of the CDR3 is 15 residues. CDR1 and CDR2 from the germline V gene are MNHNS and SASEGT. CDR3 DNA: TGTGCCAGCAATCCGACCCCCGCGGATTCCTACGTGCAGTACTTC. Its protein product is CASNPTPADSYVQYF.

Turning to this clonotype: A much larger clone differs by one base, so this may be a read error. The rearrangement uses TRBV10-2 and TRBJ2-3, with TRBD2 matching over 13 bases. Germline V gives CDR1 WSHSY, CDR2 SAAADI. Trimming at V came to 5 bases and at J to 4 bases, leaving 6 bases not matched to a gene. This CDR3 is built from 16 residues. CDR3 loop: CASSTGLAGVPDTQYF. The DNA for the CDR3 is TGCGCCAGCAGTACAGGACTAGCGGGAGTGCCAGATACGCAGTATTTT.

In regard to this clonotype: This may be a read error, as it is one base from a much larger clone. V gene TRBV5-5 combines with J gene TRBJ2-2; TRBD1 matches at 7 bases. V lost 4 bases, J lost 3 bases, and 0 bases stayed unmatched. CDR3 length: 13 residues. Germline V lookup: CDR1 SGHKS, CDR2 YYEKEE (reference sequence). The DNA for the CDR3 is TGTGCCAGCAGCCAGGGGGACACCGGGGAGCTGTTTTTT. Translated, it gives CASSQGDTGELFF.

In DNA, the CDR3 is TGCAGTATCTTTCAGGGACACAATGGCTACACCTTC. Encoded protein: CSIFQGHNGYTF. This chain uses TRBV20-1 with TRBJ1-2; D perhaps matches TRBD1 (6 bases). The germline V gene encodes CDR1 DFQATT and CDR2 SNEGSKA (reference sequence). The V end lost 8 bases, the J end lost 6 bases, and 16 bases lay between the germline ends. This CDR3 is built from 12 residues.

This clonotype was seen many times. This chain links TRBV7-9 with TRBJ2-1, with 7 nucleotides matching TRBD2. The V and J ends lost 5 bases and 8 bases, in that order; junction bases with no gene match: 6. The germline V gene has CDR1 SEHNR and CDR2 FQNEAQ (reference sequence). The CDR3 sequence is 13 residues long. In nucleotides, the CDR3 is TGTGCCAGCAGCCCCTCCCGGGGGGATGAGCAGTTCTTC. Its protein is CASSPSRGDEQFF.

This sequence joins TRBV5-4 and TRBJ1-2; possibly TRBD1 for D (5 bases). The CDR3 sequence is 14 residues long. CDR1 and CDR2 from the germline V gene are SGHNT and YYREEE (reference sequence). V was trimmed by 6 bases and J by 3 bases, leaving 15 bases between them. CDR3 loop: CASTPGGRYYGYTF. DNA for the CDR3: TGTGCCAGCACCCCGGGGGGACGGTACTATGGCTACACCTTC.